The 4 T cell receptor beta chains below come from one sample, sequenced in a study of CD8 T cells in ankylosing spondylitis. These receptors are not linked to any known antigen. Broader study findings: It appeared that ankylosing spondylitis blood was characterized by a TCR beta motif of several highly homologous variants.

TCRdb ran MiXCR on the 5' RACE reads and lists one entry per CDR3 protein. The table lists about 840,000 distinct CDR3 sequences, about 12% of them singletons. The sample was blood, either unsorted or a sorted T cell fraction (not recorded which). These TCRs come from a male donor with ankylosing spondylitis.

This clonotype showed up many times. This chain links TRBV7-2 with TRBJ1-2; TRBD1 is a possible D gene (6 bases). V lost 6 bases and J lost 2, with 10 bases in between. Germline V gene sequence: CDR1 SGHTA, CDR2 FQGNSA. The CDR3 has 13 amino acids. The CDR3 spells CASRSDRNYGYTF. The CDR3 DNA reads as TGTGCCAGCAGATCTGACAGGAACTATGGCTACACCTTC.

This clonotype was found many times. J is TRBJ2-3 and V is TRBV6-1; perhaps TRBD1 as D (5 bases). The ends were cut back, 7 bases at V and 4 bases at J, with 12 bases in the middle. The length of the CDR3 is 13 residues. In germline, CDR1 is MNHNS, CDR2 SASEGT. In DNA form, the CDR3 reads TGTGCCAGCAAGCAGGGCGGCGCAGATACGCAGTATTTT. Its translation is CASKQGGADTQYF.

This clonotype was counted between two and nine times. CDR3 loop: CASSQLSGGAYEQFF. The CDR3 DNA sequence: TGTGCCAGCAGCCAACTTAGCGGGGGGGCCTATGAGCAGTTCTTC. The V call is TRBV4-2, the J call TRBJ2-1, with 11 positions matching TRBD2. Germline CDR1 LGHNA, CDR2 YNFKEQ. V trimming: 2 bases; J trimming: 8 bases; junction bases outside the gene matches: 5. The CDR3 consists of 15 residues.

There are many counts of this clonotype. The rearrangement joins TRBV20-1 to TRBJ2-7; TRBD1 agrees at 10 bases. CDR3 length equals 13 residues. Germline V lookup: CDR1 DFQATT, CDR2 SNEGSKA (reference sequence). V shed 7 bases, J shed 5 bases, and the junction held 8 bases outside the gene matches. The CDR3 reads CSVRTGGKNEQYF. In nucleotides, the CDR3 is TGCAGTGTTAGGACAGGGGGGAAGAACGAGCAGTACTTC.